This T cell receptor beta chain was obtained from a study of beta chain features in type 1 diabetes. Sequencing targeted expressed TCRB transcripts, as all isolated RNA had been reverse transcribed. Sequenced by immunoSEQ multiplex PCR; TCRdb stores in-frame clones only, minus some. The sample holds a few hundred thousand clones, around 16% seen once. This CDR3 has 14 amino acids. V gave up 0 bases and J gave up 4 bases, with 9 bases separating them. The germline V gene encodes CDR1 SGHTA and CDR2 FQGNSA. Staining for CD45RO/CCR7/CD25/CD127/CD95/CD27 allowed sorting of CD4+ naive, central memory, regulatory and stem cell-like memory cells. Study-level results: An over-representation of cells with high TCR expression could result from cDNA sequencing. Researchers report that Type 1 diabetes patients had moderately but significantly shorter TCRB CDR3s across all four CD4+ subsets. Compared with healthy donors, patients appeared to share more similar naive, central memory and regulatory TCRB repertoires.

This clone was picked up a small number of times. The antigen is not known. The rearrangement joins TRBV7-2 to TRBJ1-2; tentative D call: TRBD1 (5 bases). The TCR originated in a man aged 30 to 39 with type 1 diabetes. Sequenced: naive CD4+ T cells from blood. CDR3 coding DNA: TGTGCCAGCAGCTTAGCGATAGGGACCTATGGCTACACCTTC. This gives the protein CASSLAIGTYGYTF.